This paragraph covers one T cell receptor beta chain sequence. Its antigen remains unidentified. Produced via immunoSEQ multiplex PCR; TCRdb's table is partial and in-frame only. The top ten hold roughly 7% of the sample, which has around 99,000 clones, around 90% seen once. J lost 5 bases, V lost 4 bases, and 3 bases had no gene match. Looked up from germline, CDR1 is SEHNR and CDR2 is FQNEAQ (reference sequence). CDR3 length equals 14 residues. This sample was included in a study of T cell responses to AZD1222 COVID-19 vaccine. Study outcomes and limitations: Unmutated regions of variants are reportedly targeted by nearly half of spike-specific TCRs. Only 5 or 6 people who got AZD1222 tested seropositive at baseline. The donor group comprised mostly white British people and more females; the analysis possibly underestimated clonal diversity. Scientists sampled the repertoires only once the peak T cell response had passed.

The J gene is TRBJ1-2, the V gene TRBV7-9, with 11 nucleotides matching TRBD1. The TCR originated in an adult in good health. Specimen: peripheral blood, collected on day 0 of AZD1222 vaccination. The CDR3, as DNA: TGTGCCAGCAGCTCCGGGACAGGGGGTTATGGCTACACCTTC. Its translation: CASSSGTGGYGYTF.